Shown below are 15 T cell receptor beta chains from a single sample sequenced in a study of long-term antiretroviral therapy in people with HIV. Version v3.0 of the immunoSEQ assay ran at survey level. Profiled with immunoSEQ multiplex PCR; TCRdb holds only in-frame clones, not every one. Of some 15,000 clones in the sample, around four fifths were seen once. Sequencing used unsorted PBMCs, obtained 0.1 years after starting antiretroviral therapy. All receptors come from a man aged 18 to 29 with HIV.

V usage is TRBV29-1 and J usage is TRBJ2-7; a possible D gene is TRBD1 (6 bases). The CDR3 extends over 13 amino acids. In germline, CDR1 is SQVTM, CDR2 ANQGSEA. Deletions cut 4 bases from V and 7 bases from J, with 17 bases between. Written as DNA, the CDR3 is TGCAGCGTTGTTCAGGGGTCCGGTTTAGAGCAGTACTTC. Amino acid sequence: CSVVQGSGLEQYF.

This clone was recorded only once. This chain uses TRBV9 with TRBJ2-5; D is perhaps TRBD2 (7 bases). Germline assignment: CDR1 SGDLS and CDR2 YYNGEE. The V and J ends lost 2 bases and 5 bases respectively, with 19 bases between them. This CDR3 region has 16 residues. CDR3 nucleotide sequence: TGTGCCAGCAGCGTCGGAGGCGGGGGCCACGAGGAGACCCAGTACTTC. Residues: CASSVGGGGHEETQYF.

J is TRBJ2-1 and V is TRBV11-2; 8 bases are shared with TRBD2. Looked up from germline, CDR1 is SGHAT and CDR2 is FQNNGV. The V and J ends lost 1 base and 9 bases, in that order; junction bases with no gene match: 5. The CDR3 is 14 amino acids. CDR3 nucleotide sequence: TGTGCCAGCAGCTTAGGGGGCGCGGGAGGTGAGCAGTTCTTC. Amino acids: CASSLGGAGGEQFF. Based on the CDR3 plus reference TRBV11-2 and TRBJ2-1, the full variable domain is EAGVAQSPRYKIIEKRQSVAFWCNPISGHATLYWYQQILGQGPKLLIQFQNNGVVDDSQLPKDRFSAERLKGVDSTLKIQPAKLEDSAVYLCASSLGGAGGEQFFGPGTRLTVL.

V usage is TRBV2 and J usage is TRBJ1-2; unclear D gene. CDR1 and CDR2 (germline): SNHLY, FYNNEI. The length of the CDR3 is 14 residues. V dropped 1 base and J dropped 7 bases, with 13 bases sitting between them. CDR3 loop: CASSEGLFVGGYTF. CDR3 bases: TGTGCCAGCAGTGAAGGACTCTTTGTCGGTGGCTACACCTTC.

The J gene is TRBJ2-3, the V gene TRBV7-8; D unclear. With 5 bases removed from V and 4 bases from J, the gap between germline ends came to 10 bases. The V gene's germline CDR1 is SGHVS and CDR2 FQNEAQ. The CDR3 spans 13 residues. The CDR3 spells CASSLDVADTQYF. CDR3 coding DNA: TGTGCCAGCAGCCTGGACGTGGCAGATACGCAGTATTTT.

V and J are TRBV4-3 and TRBJ1-5; D is possibly TRBD1 (6 bases). The CDR3 covers 15 residues. Trimming cost V 4 bases and J 5 bases, with 15 bases left between them. Germline loops: CDR1 LGHNA, CDR2 YSLEER. CDR3 sequence: CASSPNRERDQPQHF. The CDR3 region has the DNA TGCGCCAGCAGCCCTAACAGGGAACGGGATCAGCCCCAGCATTTT.

This chain links TRBV5-6 with TRBJ2-5; tentatively, D is TRBD1 (6 bases). The CDR3 loop spans 18 amino acids. Trimming stripped 3 bases from V and 1 base from J, with 22 bases between. The germline V gene has CDR1 SGHDT and CDR2 YYEEEE. CDR3 coding DNA: TGTGCCAGCAGCTCGGAGACCTCTGTGACAGGCCTCCAAGAGACCCAGTACTTC. It is translated as CASSSETSVTGLQETQYF. The variable domain in full, with the rest retrieved from reference TRBV5-6 and TRBJ2-5, is DAGVTQSPTHLIKTRGQQVTLRCSPKSGHDTVSWYQQALGQGPQFIFQYYEEEERQRGNFPDRFSGHQFPNYSSELNVNALLLGDSALYLCASSSETSVTGLQETQYFGPGTRLLVL.

The chain links TRBV4-1 to TRBJ2-7, with 8 bases aligning to TRBD2. The CDR3 extends over 17 amino acids. Looked up from germline, CDR1 is MGHRA and CDR2 is YSYEKL. Trimming cost V 0 bases and J 2 bases; bases outside gene matches: 9. The chain's CDR3 is CASSQDVRTSGAYEQYF. The CDR3 DNA reads TGCGCCAGCAGCCAAGATGTTCGTACTAGCGGAGCCTACGAGCAGTACTTC.

This chain connects TRBV30 to TRBJ1-5, with D uncertain. V lost 0 bases to trimming and J lost 4 bases, with 7 bases between them. This CDR3 spans 13 amino acids. CDR1 and CDR2 (germline): GTSNPN, SVGIG (reference sequence). CDR3 bases: TGTGCCTGGAGTGTATGGGGTAATCAGCCCCAGCATTTT. Encoded protein: CAWSVWGNQPQHF.

This clone was seen a single time. V gene TRBV29-1 combines with J gene TRBJ2-1, with 9 bases fitting TRBD2. Losses at the gene ends were 7 bases for V and 7 bases for J; bases not matched to a gene: 14. Germline assignment: CDR1 SQVTM and CDR2 ANQGSEA. This CDR3 has 15 amino acids. The CDR3 loop is CSGRRGTSIGNEQFF. The CDR3 bases are TGCAGCGGTAGACGTGGGACTAGCATAGGGAATGAGCAGTTCTTC.

This clone was seen only a few times. The rearrangement uses TRBV28 and TRBJ1-1; D possibly corresponds to TRBD1 (5 bases). Germline V gives CDR1 MDHEN, CDR2 SYDVKM. V was shortened by 5 bases and J by 1 base, with 8 bases between the two germline ends. CDR3 length: 13 amino acids. This chain's CDR3 is CASSRTSNTEAFF. For the CDR3, the DNA is TGTGCCAGCAGTAGGACATCGAACACTGAAGCTTTCTTT.

V gene TRBV7-8 combines with J gene TRBJ2-7; D is unresolved. Germline V gene lookup returns CDR1 SGHVS and CDR2 FQNEAQ. This CDR3 contains 14 residues. Trimming stripped 1 base from V and 6 bases from J, with 13 bases between. The CDR3 spells CASSLVAFPGEQYF. In DNA, the CDR3 is TGTGCCAGCAGCTTAGTCGCTTTCCCAGGCGAGCAGTACTTC.

This clone was seen a handful of times. V gene TRBV7-9 combines with J gene TRBJ2-7, with D uncertain. Trimming took off 6 bases at V and 3 bases at J, with 9 bases between the two ends. This CDR3 is built from 12 residues. Germline V gene lookup returns CDR1 SEHNR and CDR2 FQNEAQ (reference sequence). CDR3 region: CASRGSHYEQYF. The CDR3 DNA is TGTGCCAGCAGGGGATCGCACTACGAGCAGTACTTC.

The chain carries TRBV19 and TRBJ1-2, with a tentative D call TRBD1 (6 bases). Germline CDR1 LNHDA, CDR2 SQIVND (reference sequence). CDR3 size: 13 residues. V lost 5 bases to trimming and J lost 6 bases, with 13 bases between them. CDR3 residues: CASSFTGTNGYTF. CDR3 DNA sequence: TGTGCCAGTAGTTTCACCGGGACAAATGGCTACACCTTC.

This chain's CDR3 is CASSQEQGATSYEQYF. The CDR3 DNA is TGCGCCAGCAGCCAGGAACAGGGGGCCACTTCCTACGAGCAGTACTTC. V gene TRBV4-3 combines with J gene TRBJ2-7; the match to TRBD1 covers 9 bases. The CDR3 loop spans 16 amino acids. With V trimmed by 3 bases and J by 1 base, 7 bases remained unmatched. Germline CDR1 is LGHNA and CDR2 is YSLEER.